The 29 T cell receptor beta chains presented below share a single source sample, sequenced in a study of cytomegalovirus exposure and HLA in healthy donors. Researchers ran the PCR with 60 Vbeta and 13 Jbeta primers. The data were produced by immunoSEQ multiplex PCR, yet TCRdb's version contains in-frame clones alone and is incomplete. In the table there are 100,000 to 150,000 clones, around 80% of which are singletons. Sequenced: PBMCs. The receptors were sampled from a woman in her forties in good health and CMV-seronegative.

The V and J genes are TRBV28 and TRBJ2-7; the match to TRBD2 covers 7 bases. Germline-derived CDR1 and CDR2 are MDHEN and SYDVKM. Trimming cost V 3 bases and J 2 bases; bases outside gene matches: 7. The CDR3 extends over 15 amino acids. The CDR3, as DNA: TGTGCCAGCAGTTTTACGGCGGGAGCCCCCTACGAGCAGTACTTC. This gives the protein CASSFTAGAPYEQYF.

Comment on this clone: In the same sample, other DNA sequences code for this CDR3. The CDR3 spells CAWSVGGTEAFF. The CDR3 DNA follows: TGTGCCTGGAGTGTAGGGGGTACTGAAGCTTTCTTT. V gene TRBV30 combines with J gene TRBJ1-1; D is possibly TRBD1 (6 bases). The CDR3 contains 12 residues. Germline CDR1 and CDR2: GTSNPN and SVGIG (reference sequence). The V end was cut by 0 bases, the J end by 5 bases, with 7 bases between. Supplemented by reference TRBV30 and TRBJ1-1, the full variable domain reads SQTIHQWPATLVQPVGSPLSLECTVEGTSNPNLYWYRQAAGRGLQLLFYSVGIGQISSEVPQNLSASRPQDRQFILSSKKLLLSDSGFYLCAWSVGGTEAFFGQGTRLTVV.

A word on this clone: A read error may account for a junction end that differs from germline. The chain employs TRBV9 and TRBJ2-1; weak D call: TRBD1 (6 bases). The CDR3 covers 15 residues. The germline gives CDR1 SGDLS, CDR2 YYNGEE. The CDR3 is CASSANPDRGHEQLF. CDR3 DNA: TGTGCCAGCAGCGCCAACCCTGATAGGGGACATGAGCAGCTCTTC.

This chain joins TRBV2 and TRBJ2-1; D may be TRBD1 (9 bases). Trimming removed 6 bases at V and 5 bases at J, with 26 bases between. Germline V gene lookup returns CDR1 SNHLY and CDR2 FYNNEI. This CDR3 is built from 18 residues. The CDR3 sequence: CASRGDRVGGRLNNEQFF. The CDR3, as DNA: TGTGCCAGCAGAGGGGACAGGGTCGGCGGGAGGCTGAACAATGAGCAGTTCTTC.

CDR3 bases: TGTGCCAGCGGTGGGTTTGGGCAGACCTACGAGCAGTACTTC. Encoded protein: CASGGFGQTYEQYF. The chain carries TRBV19 and TRBJ2-7; no clear D. The CDR3 consists of 14 residues. Deletions cut 9 bases from V and 2 bases from J, with 17 bases between. Germline V gene sequence: CDR1 LNHDA, CDR2 SQIVND (reference sequence).

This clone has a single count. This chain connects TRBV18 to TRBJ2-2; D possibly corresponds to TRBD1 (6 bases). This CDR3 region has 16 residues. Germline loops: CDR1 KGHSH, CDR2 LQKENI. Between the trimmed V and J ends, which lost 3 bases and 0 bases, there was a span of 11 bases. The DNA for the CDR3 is TGTGCCAGCTCACCGCTGGACAGCGCGAACACCGGGGAGCTGTTTTTT. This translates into CASSPLDSANTGELFF.

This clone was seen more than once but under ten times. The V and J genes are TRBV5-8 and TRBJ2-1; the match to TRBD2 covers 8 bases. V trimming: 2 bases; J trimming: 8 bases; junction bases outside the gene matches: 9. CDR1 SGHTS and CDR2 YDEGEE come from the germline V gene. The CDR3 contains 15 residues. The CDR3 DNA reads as TGTGCCAGCAGCTTTTGGACGGGAGGGGTCGATGAGCAGTTCTTC. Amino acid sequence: CASSFWTGGVDEQFF.

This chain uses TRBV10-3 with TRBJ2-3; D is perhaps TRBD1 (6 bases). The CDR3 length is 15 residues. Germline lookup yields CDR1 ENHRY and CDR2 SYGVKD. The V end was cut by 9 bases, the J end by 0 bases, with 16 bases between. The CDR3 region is CAMTQGPTSTDTQYF. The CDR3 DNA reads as TGTGCCATGACACAGGGACCTACTAGCACAGATACGCAGTATTTT.

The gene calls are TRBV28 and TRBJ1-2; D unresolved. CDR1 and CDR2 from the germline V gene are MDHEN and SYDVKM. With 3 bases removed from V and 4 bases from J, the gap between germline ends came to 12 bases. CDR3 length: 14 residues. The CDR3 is CASSLDSIAYGYTF. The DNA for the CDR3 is TGTGCCAGCAGTTTGGATTCCATAGCCTATGGCTACACCTTC.

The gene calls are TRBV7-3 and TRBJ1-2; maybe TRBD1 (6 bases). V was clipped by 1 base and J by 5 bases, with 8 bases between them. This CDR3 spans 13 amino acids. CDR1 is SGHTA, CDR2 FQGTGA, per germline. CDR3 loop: CASSLRDMYGYTF. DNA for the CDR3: TGTGCCAGCAGCTTAAGGGACATGTATGGCTACACCTTC.

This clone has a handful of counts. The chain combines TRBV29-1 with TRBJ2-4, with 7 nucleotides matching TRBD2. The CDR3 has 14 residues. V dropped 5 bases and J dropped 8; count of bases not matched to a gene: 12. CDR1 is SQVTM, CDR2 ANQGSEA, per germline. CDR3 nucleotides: TGCAGCGTTTGGTTACTCCCTCGGGAGGACATTCAGTACTTC. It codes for CSVWLLPREDIQYF. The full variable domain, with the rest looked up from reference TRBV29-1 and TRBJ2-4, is SAVISQKPSRDICQRGTSLTIQCQVDSQVTMMFWYRQQPGQSLTLIATANQGSEATYESGFVIDKFPISRPNLTFSTLTVSNMSPEDSSIYLCSVWLLPREDIQYFGAGTRLSVL.

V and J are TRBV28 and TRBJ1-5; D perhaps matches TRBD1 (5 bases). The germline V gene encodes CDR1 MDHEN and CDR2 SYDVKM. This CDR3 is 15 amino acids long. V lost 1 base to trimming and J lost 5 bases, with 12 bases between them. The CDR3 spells CASSLLSQVDQPQHF. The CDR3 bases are TGTGCCAGCAGTTTATTGTCACAGGTTGATCAGCCCCAGCATTTT.

The CDR3 sequence is CASSFGALRDYGYTF. In DNA form, the CDR3 reads TGCGCCAGCAGCTTTGGGGCCCTAAGGGACTATGGCTACACCTTC. The J gene is TRBJ1-2, the V gene TRBV5-1, with D tentatively TRBD1 (5 bases). Germline CDR1 reads SGHRS; CDR2 reads YFSETQ. This CDR3 has 15 residues. Trimming pared 2 bases from V and 3 bases from J, leaving 14 bases between.

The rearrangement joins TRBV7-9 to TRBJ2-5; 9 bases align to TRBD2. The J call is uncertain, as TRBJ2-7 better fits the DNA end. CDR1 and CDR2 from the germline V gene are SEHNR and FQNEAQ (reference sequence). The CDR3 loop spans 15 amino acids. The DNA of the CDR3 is TGTGCCAGCAGCACCTATCTAGCGGGACTATACGAGCAGTACTTC. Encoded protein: CASSTYLAGLYEQYF.

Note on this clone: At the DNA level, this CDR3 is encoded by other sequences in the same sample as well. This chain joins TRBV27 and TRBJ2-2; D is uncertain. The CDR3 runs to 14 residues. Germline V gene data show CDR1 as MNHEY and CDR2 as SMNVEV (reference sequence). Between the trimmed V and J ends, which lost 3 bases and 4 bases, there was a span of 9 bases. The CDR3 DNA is TGTGCCAGCAGTTTCCCCCCGGGCACCGGGGAGCTGTTTTTT. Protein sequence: CASSFPPGTGELFF.

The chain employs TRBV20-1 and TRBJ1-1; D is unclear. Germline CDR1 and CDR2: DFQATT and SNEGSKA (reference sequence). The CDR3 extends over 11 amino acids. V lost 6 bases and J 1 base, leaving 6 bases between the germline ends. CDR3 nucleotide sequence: TGCAGTGCCGTACAGAACACTGAAGCTTTCTTT. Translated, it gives CSAVQNTEAFF.

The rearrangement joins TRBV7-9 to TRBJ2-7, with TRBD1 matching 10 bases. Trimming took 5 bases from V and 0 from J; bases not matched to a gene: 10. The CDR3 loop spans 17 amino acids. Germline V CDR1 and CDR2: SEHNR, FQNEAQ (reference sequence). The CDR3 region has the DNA TGTGCCAGCAGCACCCCGACAGGGGGCCCTAGCTCCTACGAGCAGTACTTC. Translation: CASSTPTGGPSSYEQYF.

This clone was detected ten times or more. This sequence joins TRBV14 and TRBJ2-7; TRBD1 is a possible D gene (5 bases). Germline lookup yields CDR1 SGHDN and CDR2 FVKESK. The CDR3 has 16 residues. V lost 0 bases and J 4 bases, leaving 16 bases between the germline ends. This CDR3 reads CASSQEFGRAGYEQYF. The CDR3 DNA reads TGTGCCAGCAGCCAAGAATTTGGCAGGGCTGGTTACGAGCAGTACTTC.

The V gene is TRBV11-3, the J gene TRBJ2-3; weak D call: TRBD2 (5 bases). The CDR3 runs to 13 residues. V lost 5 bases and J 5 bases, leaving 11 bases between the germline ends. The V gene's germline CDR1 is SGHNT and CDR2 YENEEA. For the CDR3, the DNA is TGTGCCAGCAGCCCGCTTGAGGGAGATACGCAGTATTTT. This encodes CASSPLEGDTQYF.

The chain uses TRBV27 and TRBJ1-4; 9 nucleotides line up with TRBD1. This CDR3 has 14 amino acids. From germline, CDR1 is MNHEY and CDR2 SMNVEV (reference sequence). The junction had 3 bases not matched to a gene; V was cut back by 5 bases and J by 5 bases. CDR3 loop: CASSIQGANEKLFF. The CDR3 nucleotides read TGTGCCAGCAGTATACAGGGGGCGAATGAAAAACTGTTTTTT. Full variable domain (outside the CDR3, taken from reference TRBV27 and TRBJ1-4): EAQVTQNPRYLITVTGKKLTVTCSQNMNHEYMSWYRQDPGLGLRQIYYSMNVEVTDKGDVPEGYKVSRKEKRNFPLILESPSPNQTSLYFCASSIQGANEKLFFGSGTQLSVL.

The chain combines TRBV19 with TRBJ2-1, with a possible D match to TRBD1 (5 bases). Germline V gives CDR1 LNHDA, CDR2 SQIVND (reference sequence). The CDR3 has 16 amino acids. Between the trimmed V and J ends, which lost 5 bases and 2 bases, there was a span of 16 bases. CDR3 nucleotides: TGTGCCAGTAGTGGGGCCGGGCTAGGGCCCTACAATGAGCAGTTCTTC. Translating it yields CASSGAGLGPYNEQFF.

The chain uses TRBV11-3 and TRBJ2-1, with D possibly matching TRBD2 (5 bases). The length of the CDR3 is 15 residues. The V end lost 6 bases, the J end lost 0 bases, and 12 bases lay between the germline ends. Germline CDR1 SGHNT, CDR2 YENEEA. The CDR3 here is CASSFRESSYNEQFF. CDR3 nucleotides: TGTGCCAGCAGTTTTCGGGAAAGCTCCTACAATGAGCAGTTCTTC.

DNA of the CDR3: TGTGCCAGCAGTCAAAGGGGGACAGCCTACGAGCAGTACTTC. Encoded protein: CASSQRGTAYEQYF. The chain is built from TRBV6-6 and TRBJ2-7; the match to TRBD1 covers 7 bases. V lost 5 bases to trimming and J lost 2 bases; unmatched junction nucleotides: 6. This CDR3 region has 14 residues. The germline CDR1 and CDR2 sequences are MNHNY and SVGAGI (reference sequence).

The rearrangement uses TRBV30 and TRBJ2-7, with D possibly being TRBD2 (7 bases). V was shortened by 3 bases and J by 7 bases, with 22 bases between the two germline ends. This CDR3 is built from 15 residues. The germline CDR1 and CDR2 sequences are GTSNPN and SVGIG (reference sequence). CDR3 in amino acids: CAWSPDSARGGEQYF. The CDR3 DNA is TGTGCCTGGAGCCCCGACAGCGCGAGGGGGGGAGAGCAGTACTTC.

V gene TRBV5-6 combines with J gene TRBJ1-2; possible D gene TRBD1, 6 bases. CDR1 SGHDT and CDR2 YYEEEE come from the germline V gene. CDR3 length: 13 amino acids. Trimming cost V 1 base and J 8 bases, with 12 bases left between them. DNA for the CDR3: TGTGCCAGCAGCTTGACAGGGACCGGGGGCTACACCTTC. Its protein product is CASSLTGTGGYTF.

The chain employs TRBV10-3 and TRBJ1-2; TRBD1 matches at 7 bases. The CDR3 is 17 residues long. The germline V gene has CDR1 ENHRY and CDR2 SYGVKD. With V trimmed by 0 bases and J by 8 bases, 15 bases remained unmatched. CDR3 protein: CAISESVPEGAPRGYTF. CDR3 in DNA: TGTGCCATCAGTGAGTCGGTCCCGGAGGGGGCCCCAAGGGGCTACACCTTC.

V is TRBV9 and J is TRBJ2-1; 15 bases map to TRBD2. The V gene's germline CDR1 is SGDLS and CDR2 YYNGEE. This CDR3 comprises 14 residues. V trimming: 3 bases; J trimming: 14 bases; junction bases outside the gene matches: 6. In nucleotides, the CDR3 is TGTGCCAGCAGCGGGGGACTAGCGGGAGGACGAGAGTTCTTC. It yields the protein CASSGGLAGGREFF. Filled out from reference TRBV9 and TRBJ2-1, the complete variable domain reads DSGVTQTPKHLITATGQRVTLRCSPRSGDLSVYWYQQSLDQGLQFLIQYYNGEERAKGNILERFSAQQFPDLHSELNLSSLELGDSALYFCASSGGLAGGREFFGPGTRLTVL.

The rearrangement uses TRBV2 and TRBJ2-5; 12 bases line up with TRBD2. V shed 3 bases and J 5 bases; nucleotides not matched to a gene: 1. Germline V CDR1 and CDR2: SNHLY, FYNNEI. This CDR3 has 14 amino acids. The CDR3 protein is CASSEGLAGETQYF. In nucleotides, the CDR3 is TGTGCCAGCAGTGAGGGACTAGCGGGCGAGACCCAGTACTTC. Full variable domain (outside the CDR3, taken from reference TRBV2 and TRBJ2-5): EPEVTQTPSHQVTQMGQEVILRCVPISNHLYFYWYRQILGQKVEFLVSFYNNEISEKSEIFDDQFSVERPDGSNFTLKIRSTKLEDSAMYFCASSEGLAGETQYFGPGTRLLVL.

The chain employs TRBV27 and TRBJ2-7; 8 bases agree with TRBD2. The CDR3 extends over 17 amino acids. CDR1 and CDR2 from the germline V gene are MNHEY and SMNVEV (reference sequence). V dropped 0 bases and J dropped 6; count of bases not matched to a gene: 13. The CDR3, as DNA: TGTGCCAGCAGTTTATCGGTCTCAAGCGGGAGCCCCGGCGAGCAGTACTTC. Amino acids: CASSLSVSSGSPGEQYF.